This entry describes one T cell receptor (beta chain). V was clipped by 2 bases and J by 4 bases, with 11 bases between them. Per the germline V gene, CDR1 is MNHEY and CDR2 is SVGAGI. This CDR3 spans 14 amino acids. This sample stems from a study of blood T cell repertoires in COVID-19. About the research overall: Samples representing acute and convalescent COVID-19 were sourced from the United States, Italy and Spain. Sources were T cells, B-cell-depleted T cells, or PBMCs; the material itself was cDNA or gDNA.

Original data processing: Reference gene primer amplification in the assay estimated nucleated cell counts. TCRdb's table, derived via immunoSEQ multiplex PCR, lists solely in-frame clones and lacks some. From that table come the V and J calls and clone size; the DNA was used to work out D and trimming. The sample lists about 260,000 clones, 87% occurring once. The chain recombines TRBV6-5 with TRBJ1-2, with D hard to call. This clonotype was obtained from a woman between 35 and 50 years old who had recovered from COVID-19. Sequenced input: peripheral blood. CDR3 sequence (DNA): TGTGCCAGCAGTTACGGCGACACGTCCTATGGCTACACCTTC. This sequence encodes CASSYGDTSYGYTF.